The sequence of this T cell receptor (beta chain) was determined in a study of T cell responses to AZD1222 COVID-19 vaccine (dated by TCRdb to about 2021). For context, the study as a whole: AZD1222 recipients with second doses at about 4 weeks or about 12 weeks were pooled, because spike-specific TCR depth and breadth did not differ between schedules. Trial participants were enrolled by age into 18-55, 56-69 and 70-plus year subgroups, with around 140, 26 and 57 TCR-sequenced participants respectively. TCR sequencing was performed for 230 to 250 trial participants, of whom 200 to 220 were given two doses of AZD1222 and 26 were given two doses of MenACWY control vaccine.

The CDR3 regions of human TCRbeta chains were analyzed by immunosequencing. As for how the authors treated the data: TCRs in the repertoires were compared against a reference library of SARS-CoV-2-specific TCRs that had been generated with the MIRA antigen-specificity platform. Breadth was defined as the fraction of unique TCRs that were SARS-CoV-2-associated. Depth was defined as the fraction of total T cells that were SARS-CoV-2-associated. Using the MIRA data, each spike-specific TCR was assigned both to the spike region to which the TCR was reactive and to a CD4 or CD8 class. Log10-transformed breadth and depth values were compared by one-way ANOVA with Sidak's multiple comparisons tests. In its TCRdb copy, this immuneACCESS table keeps in-frame sequences only and misses some clones. Where compared with another copy, unresolved V genes explain less than half of these, and the others have no known cause. The D gene and trimming were derived from the DNA, and the V and J assignments and clone size from that table. The sample table contains approximately 120,000 clones; only one count was recorded for less than 90% of them. 3.5% to 4.5% of the sample belongs to the ten largest clones.

A note on this clone: What antigen it recognizes has not been identified. No per-base quality is available; no much larger clone lies one base away.

At the junction V is shortened by 5 bases and J by 5 bases; bases outside the gene matches: 6. From the cysteine through the phenylalanine, the CDR3 covers 14 amino acids. Only the CDR3 part of the read is kept: 42 bases, read in frame from the first base. Per the germline V gene, SGHAT is the CDR1 and FQNNGV is the CDR2. General conclusions and limits of the study: Most participants were white British and females outnumbered males, and the authors suggested that clonal diversity may have been underestimated. Nearly half of unique spike-specific TCRs reportedly recognized epitopes outside regions mutated in the B.1.351 and B.1.1.7 variants. No day 14 peak-response samples were available, so repertoires were characterized only after the peak T cell response. Conclusions about previously exposed vaccinees were limited because only six or seven AZD1222 recipients were SARS-CoV-2 seropositive at baseline. The 56-69-year group was small, and its depth increase did not reach significance, likely because of low power. The whole spike protein was spanned by vaccine-associated CD4 TCRs, and dominant responses were seen in regions 160-218 and 743-854. A significant rise in spike-specific TCR breadth and depth was observed after two AZD1222 doses relative to day 0 and relative to MenACWY recipients.

In light of the paper, this sample's time point label describes: baseline before first vaccination. Vaccinee samples were obtained from the UK trials COV001 and COV002, which included a single-blind randomized controlled phase 2/3 trial of AZD1222 (ChAdOx1 nCoV-19) in healthy adults. Trial participant PBMC samples were collected at day 0 and day 28 after the second dose for TCRbeta chain sequencing. This receptor was identified in an adult in good health. The rearrangement combines TRBV11-2 with TRBJ2-5; 9 bases in the junction line up with TRBD1. This sample comprised peripheral blood, obtained on day 0 of AZD1222 vaccination. At the DNA level, the sequence is TGTGCCAGCAGCCAGGACAGGGGACGGGAGACCCAGTACTTC. It encodes CASSQDRGRETQYF.